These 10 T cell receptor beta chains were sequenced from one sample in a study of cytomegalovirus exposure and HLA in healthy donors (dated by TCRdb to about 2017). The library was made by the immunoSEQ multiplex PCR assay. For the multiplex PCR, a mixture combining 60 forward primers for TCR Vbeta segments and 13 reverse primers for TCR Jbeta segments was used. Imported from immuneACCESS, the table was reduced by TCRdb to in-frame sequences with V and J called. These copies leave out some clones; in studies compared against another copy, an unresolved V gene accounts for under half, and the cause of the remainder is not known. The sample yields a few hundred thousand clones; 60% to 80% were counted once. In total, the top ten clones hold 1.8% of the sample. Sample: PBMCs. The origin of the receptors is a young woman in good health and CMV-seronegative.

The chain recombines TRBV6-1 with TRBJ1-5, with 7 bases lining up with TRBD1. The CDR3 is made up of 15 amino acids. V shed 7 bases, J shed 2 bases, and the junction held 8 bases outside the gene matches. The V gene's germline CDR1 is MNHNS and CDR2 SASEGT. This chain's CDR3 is CASTRTGVGNQPQHF. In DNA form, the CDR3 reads TGTGCCAGCACCAGGACAGGCGTGGGCAATCAGCCCCAGCATTTT.

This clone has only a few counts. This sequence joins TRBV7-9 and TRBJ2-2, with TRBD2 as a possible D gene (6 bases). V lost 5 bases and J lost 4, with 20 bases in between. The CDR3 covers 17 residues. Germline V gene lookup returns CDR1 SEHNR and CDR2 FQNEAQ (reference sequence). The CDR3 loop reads CASSRNEGGDGTGELFF. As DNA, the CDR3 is TGTGCCAGCAGCCGAAACGAGGGAGGAGACGGCACCGGGGAGCTGTTTTTT.

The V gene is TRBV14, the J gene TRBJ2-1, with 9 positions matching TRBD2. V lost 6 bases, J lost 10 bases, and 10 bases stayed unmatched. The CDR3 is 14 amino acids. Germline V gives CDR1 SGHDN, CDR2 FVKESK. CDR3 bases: TGTGCCAGCAGGGCGGGGACTAGCTACGCGGAGCAGTTCTTC. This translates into CASRAGTSYAEQFF.

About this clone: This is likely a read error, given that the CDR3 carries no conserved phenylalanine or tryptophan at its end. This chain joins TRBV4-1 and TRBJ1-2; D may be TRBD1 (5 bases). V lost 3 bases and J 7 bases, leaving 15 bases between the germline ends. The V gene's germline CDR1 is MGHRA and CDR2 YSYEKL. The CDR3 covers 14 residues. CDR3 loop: CASSQNRDGSGYTL. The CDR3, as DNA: TGCGCCAGCAGCCAGAACCGGGACGGGAGTGGCTACACCCTC.

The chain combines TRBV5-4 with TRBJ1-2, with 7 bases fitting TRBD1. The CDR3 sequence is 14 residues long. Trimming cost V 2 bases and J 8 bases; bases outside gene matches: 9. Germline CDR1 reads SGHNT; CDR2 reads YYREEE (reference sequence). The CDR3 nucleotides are TGTGCCAGCAGCTTACTTACTTCAGGGGGAGGCTACACCTTC. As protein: CASSLLTSGGGYTF.

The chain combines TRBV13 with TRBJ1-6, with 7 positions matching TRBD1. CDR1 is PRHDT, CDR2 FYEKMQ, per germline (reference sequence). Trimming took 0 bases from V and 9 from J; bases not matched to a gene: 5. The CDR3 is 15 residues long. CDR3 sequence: CASSLGPSGGSPLHF. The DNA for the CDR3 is TGTGCCAGCAGCTTAGGCCCCTCAGGGGGTTCACCCCTCCACTTT.

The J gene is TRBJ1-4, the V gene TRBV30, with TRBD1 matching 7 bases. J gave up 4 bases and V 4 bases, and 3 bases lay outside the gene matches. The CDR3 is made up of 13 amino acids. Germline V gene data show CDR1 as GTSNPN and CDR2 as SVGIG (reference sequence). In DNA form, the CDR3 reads TGTGCCTGGACGGGACAGCTTAATGAAAAACTGTTTTTT. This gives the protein CAWTGQLNEKLFF.

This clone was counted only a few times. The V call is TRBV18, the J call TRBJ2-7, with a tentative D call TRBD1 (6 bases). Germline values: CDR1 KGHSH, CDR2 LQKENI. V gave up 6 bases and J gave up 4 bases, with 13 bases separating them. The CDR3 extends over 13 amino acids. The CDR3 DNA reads TGTGCCAGCTCTGCAGGGGCAAATTACGAGCAGTACTTC. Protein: CASSAGANYEQYF.

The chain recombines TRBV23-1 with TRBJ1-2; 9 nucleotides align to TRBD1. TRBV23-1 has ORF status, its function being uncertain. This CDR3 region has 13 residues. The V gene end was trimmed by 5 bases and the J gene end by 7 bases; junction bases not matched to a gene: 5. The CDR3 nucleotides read TGCGCCAGCAGTGGGACAGGGCCCCTTGGCTACACCTTC. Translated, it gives CASSGTGPLGYTF.

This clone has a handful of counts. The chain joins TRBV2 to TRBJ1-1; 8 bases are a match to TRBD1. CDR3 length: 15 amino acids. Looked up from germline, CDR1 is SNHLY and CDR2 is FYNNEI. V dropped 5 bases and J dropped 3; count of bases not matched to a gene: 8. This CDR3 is CASSLPAGGHTEAFF. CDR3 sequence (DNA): TGTGCCAGCAGTCTCCCCGCAGGGGGCCACACTGAAGCTTTCTTT.